This is a list of T cell receptor beta chains from one sample in a study of control samples from healthy donors and cancer patients. Produced via immunoSEQ multiplex PCR; TCRdb's table is partial and in-frame only. Here the sample spans about 120,000 clones, roughly 87% being singletons. Sample: blood. These receptor sequences come from a man aged 18 to 29 in good health. Each CDR3 is given with its conserved first and last residue. The D gene is left open where the match is weak. The size entry is marked missing in some rows and otherwise reads once, few, many or a size class.

CDR3nt: TGTGCCAGCGGGGGCGATACGAACACTGAAGCTTTCTTT
CDR3aa: CASGGDTNTEAFF
v_gene: TRBV3-1/TRBV3-2
abundance: .
d_gene: .
j_gene: TRBJ1-1

CDR3nt: TGTGCCAGCAGTTACCATAGCGGGACGACTACCTACGAGCAGTACTTC
CDR3aa: CASSYHSGTTTYEQYF
v_gene: TRBV6-5
abundance: .
d_gene: TRBD2
j_gene: TRBJ2-7

CDR3nt: TGTGCCAGCAGCTTCTCCGGTCCACCCCTCCACTTT
CDR3aa: CASSFSGPPLHF
v_gene: TRBV5-4
abundance: few
d_gene: .
j_gene: TRBJ1-6

CDR3nt: TGTGCCAGCAGCCAAGAGCCTAGCGGGAGCCCCTACGAGCAGTACTTC
CDR3aa: CASSQEPSGSPYEQYF
v_gene: TRBV4-2
abundance: once
d_gene: TRBD2
j_gene: TRBJ2-7

CDR3nt: TGTGCCAGCAGCCGTCTAGCGGGGGTAGCCAAAAACATTCAGTACTTC
CDR3aa: CASSRLAGVAKNIQYF
v_gene: TRBV7-9
abundance: once
d_gene: TRBD2
j_gene: TRBJ2-4

CDR3nt: TGTGCCAGCAGTTTCCAACAGGGGCGGTATGGCTACACCTTC
CDR3aa: CASSFQQGRYGYTF
v_gene: TRBV27
abundance: .
d_gene: TRBD1
j_gene: TRBJ1-2

CDR3nt: TGTGCCAGCAGTTACTCCGAGCAGTACTTC
CDR3aa: CASSYSEQYF
v_gene: TRBV6-2/TRBV6-3
abundance: .
d_gene: .
j_gene: TRBJ2-7

CDR3nt: TGTGCCAGCAGTAAGACAGGCAGGCTAGCGGGAAGCGGGGCAGATACGCAGTATTTT
CDR3aa: CASSKTGRLAGSGADTQYF
v_gene: TRBV13
abundance: .
d_gene: TRBD2
j_gene: TRBJ2-3

CDR3nt: TGTGCCAGCAGTGAAGTCCAGGACCCCGAGCAGTACTTC
CDR3aa: CASSEVQDPEQYF
v_gene: TRBV6-1
abundance: once
d_gene: .
j_gene: TRBJ2-7

CDR3nt: TGTGCCAGCTCGACAGAAATGAACACTGAAGCTTTCTTT
CDR3aa: CASSTEMNTEAFF
v_gene: TRBV19
abundance: once
d_gene: .
j_gene: TRBJ1-1

CDR3nt: TGCGCCAGCAGTGGAGCGGGAGGCAGAGCCGGGGAGCTGTTTTTT
CDR3aa: CASSGAGGRAGELFF
v_gene: TRBV2
abundance: .
d_gene: TRBD2
j_gene: TRBJ2-2

CDR3nt: TGTGCCATCAGTGAGGGGGTAACTGGAAACACCATATATTTT
CDR3aa: CAISEGVTGNTIYF
v_gene: TRBV10-3
abundance: .
d_gene: .
j_gene: TRBJ1-3

CDR3nt: TGTGCCAGCGTTGACAGGTTGAACACTGAAGCTTTCTTT
CDR3aa: CASVDRLNTEAFF
v_gene: TRBV6-5
abundance: .
d_gene: .
j_gene: TRBJ1-1

CDR3nt: TGTGCCAGTAGTGAGGGATGGGGCCAGAGCTCCTACGAGCAGTACTTC
CDR3aa: CASSEGWGQSSYEQYF
v_gene: TRBV19
abundance: once
d_gene: .
j_gene: TRBJ2-7

CDR3nt: TGTGCCAGTAGTCCGACAGTCAGAAACTATGGCTACACCTTC
CDR3aa: CASSPTVRNYGYTF
v_gene: TRBV19
abundance: once
d_gene: .
j_gene: TRBJ1-2

CDR3nt: TGTGCCAGCAGGTGGAAACTCCAAGAGACCCAGTACTTC
CDR3aa: CASRWKLQETQYF
v_gene: TRBV25-1
abundance: .
d_gene: .
j_gene: TRBJ2-5

CDR3nt: TGTGCCAGCAGCTCGGGGACGAGTGGAAACACCATATATTTT
CDR3aa: CASSSGTSGNTIYF
v_gene: TRBV5-6
abundance: .
d_gene: .
j_gene: TRBJ1-3

CDR3nt: TGTGCCAGCAGTTTGGGGCGGGCCAGCTCTGGGGCCAACGTCCTGACTTTC
CDR3aa: CASSLGRASSGANVLTF
v_gene: TRBV27
abundance: .
d_gene: .
j_gene: TRBJ2-6

CDR3nt: TGCAGCGCCGGAGCTCGCGGCTACAATGAGCAGTTCTTC
CDR3aa: CSAGARGYNEQFF
v_gene: TRBV29-1
abundance: .
d_gene: .
j_gene: TRBJ2-1

CDR3nt: TGTGCCAGCAGCCAAGATGGCGCGGTCTCCTACGAGCAGTACTTC
CDR3aa: CASSQDGAVSYEQYF
v_gene: TRBV3-1/TRBV3-2
abundance: .
d_gene: .
j_gene: TRBJ2-7

CDR3nt: TGTGCCAGCAGTTCGGTCTCTGGGGCCAACGTCCTGACTTTC
CDR3aa: CASSSVSGANVLTF
v_gene: TRBV6-5
abundance: .
d_gene: .
j_gene: TRBJ2-6

CDR3nt: TGTGCCAGCACCGGCACAGGGGAGAGCACTGAAGCTTTCTTT
CDR3aa: CASTGTGESTEAFF
v_gene: TRBV27
abundance: .
d_gene: TRBD1
j_gene: TRBJ1-1

CDR3nt: TGTGCCAGCAGTTTGTGGGGGGCCCTTAACTATGGCTACACCTTC
CDR3aa: CASSLWGALNYGYTF
v_gene: TRBV28
abundance: .
d_gene: .
j_gene: TRBJ1-2

CDR3nt: TGTGCCAGCAGTAGTAGCGGGAGGAGATACGAGCAGTACTTC
CDR3aa: CASSSSGRRYEQYF
v_gene: TRBV28
abundance: .
d_gene: TRBD2
j_gene: TRBJ2-7

CDR3nt: TGTGCCAGCAGCATCCGGGACCTTAGGAACACTGAAGCTTTCTTT
CDR3aa: CASSIRDLRNTEAFF
v_gene: TRBV5-5
abundance: .
d_gene: .
j_gene: TRBJ1-1

CDR3nt: TGTGCCAGCAGAACCTCGACAGGGGGCATAGAGGGCTACACCTTC
CDR3aa: CASRTSTGGIEGYTF
v_gene: TRBV28
abundance: .
d_gene: TRBD1
j_gene: TRBJ1-2

CDR3nt: TGTGCCAGCTCACTCACAGGGGGAGACACAGATACGCAGTATTTT
CDR3aa: CASSLTGGDTDTQYF
v_gene: TRBV18
abundance: .
d_gene: TRBD1
j_gene: TRBJ2-3

CDR3nt: TGCGCCAGCAGCTGGGGGACAGGGAGCACAGATACGCAGTATTTT
CDR3aa: CASSWGTGSTDTQYF
v_gene: TRBV5-1
abundance: .
d_gene: TRBD1
j_gene: TRBJ2-3

CDR3nt: TGTGCCAGCAGCCCCCCTGCACAAGTGCCCGCGACTGAGCAGTTCTTC
CDR3aa: CASSPPAQVPATEQFF
v_gene: TRBV7-3
abundance: .
d_gene: .
j_gene: TRBJ2-1

CDR3nt: TGCGCCAGCAGCTTGGCGACGAGACAGGGATCTGGGGCCAACGTCCTGACTTTC
CDR3aa: CASSLATRQGSGANVLTF
v_gene: TRBV5-1
abundance: .
d_gene: TRBD1
j_gene: TRBJ2-6

CDR3nt: TGTGCCAGCGGCCAAGGGCAGCCTCACTACAATGAGCAGTTCTTC
CDR3aa: CASGQGQPHYNEQFF
v_gene: TRBV28
abundance: .
d_gene: .
j_gene: TRBJ2-1

CDR3nt: TGTGCCAGCAGTCCTAGCCCCCCAACAGCTAACTATGGCTACACCTTC
CDR3aa: CASSPSPPTANYGYTF
v_gene: TRBV27
abundance: .
d_gene: .
j_gene: TRBJ1-2

CDR3nt: TGTGCCTGGAGTGTGACAGGGATGGCCCCTTCTGGCTACACCTTC
CDR3aa: CAWSVTGMAPSGYTF
v_gene: TRBV30
abundance: many
d_gene: TRBD1
j_gene: TRBJ1-2

CDR3nt: TGCGCCAGCAGCTTAGACCGGGACAGAGTTACCTACGAGCAGTACTTC
CDR3aa: CASSLDRDRVTYEQYF
v_gene: TRBV5-1
abundance: .
d_gene: TRBD1
j_gene: TRBJ2-7

CDR3nt: TGTGCCAGCAGTGAAGTAGGGGGGGGCGGGAACTATGGCTACACCTTC
CDR3aa: CASSEVGGGGNYGYTF
v_gene: TRBV6-1
abundance: .
d_gene: .
j_gene: TRBJ1-2

CDR3nt: TGTGCCAGCAGCTCACCCGGAGCCCGCGCCAATACGCAGTATTTT
CDR3aa: CASSSPGARANTQYF
v_gene: TRBV7-9
abundance: .
d_gene: .
j_gene: TRBJ2-3

CDR3nt: TGCGCCAGCAGCTTGGAGGGACAGGGCGTCACTGAAGCTTTCTTT
CDR3aa: CASSLEGQGVTEAFF
v_gene: TRBV5-1
abundance: .
d_gene: TRBD1
j_gene: TRBJ1-1

CDR3nt: TGTGCCAGCAGTTCCGCGTTCTACCACACAGATACGCAGTATTTT
CDR3aa: CASSSAFYHTDTQYF
v_gene: TRBV27
abundance: .
d_gene: .
j_gene: TRBJ2-3

CDR3nt: TGTGCCAGCTCACCCGGGGTCATGAGCTCTGGAAACACCATATATTTT
CDR3aa: CASSPGVMSSGNTIYF
v_gene: TRBV18
abundance: few
d_gene: .
j_gene: TRBJ1-3

CDR3nt: TGTGCCAGCAGTGATGAGAGGGGACAGGGTAGCTATGGCTACACCTTC
CDR3aa: CASSDERGQGSYGYTF
v_gene: TRBV25-1
abundance: once
d_gene: TRBD1
j_gene: TRBJ1-2

CDR3nt: TGTGCCAGTAACCCGCTAGCGGGAGTTCTTGCCAGGGAGCTGTTTTTT
CDR3aa: CASNPLAGVLARELFF
v_gene: TRBV19
abundance: .
d_gene: TRBD2
j_gene: TRBJ2-2

CDR3nt: TGTGCCAGCAGCTTAGTCGCTGGGACTAGCGGGGCAGATACGCAGTATTTT
CDR3aa: CASSLVAGTSGADTQYF
v_gene: TRBV7-2
abundance: .
d_gene: TRBD2
j_gene: TRBJ2-3

CDR3nt: TGCAGTGCTAGTGTGGACAGGGGATCCGGAAACACCATATATTTT
CDR3aa: CSASVDRGSGNTIYF
v_gene: TRBV20-1
abundance: few
d_gene: TRBD1
j_gene: TRBJ1-3

CDR3nt: TGTGCCAGCAGTTATGATGGGACTAGCGGAAATACCTACGAGCAGTACTTC
CDR3aa: CASSYDGTSGNTYEQYF
v_gene: TRBV6-2/TRBV6-3
abundance: .
d_gene: TRBD2
j_gene: TRBJ2-7

CDR3nt: TGCGCCAGCAGCCATCAGGGGAGAACCTACGAGCAGTACTTC
CDR3aa: CASSHQGRTYEQYF
v_gene: TRBV4-1
abundance: .
d_gene: .
j_gene: TRBJ2-7

CDR3nt: TGTGCCAGTAGTATAGATCTGTGGGCAAGAACTGAAGCTTTCTTT
CDR3aa: CASSIDLWARTEAFF
v_gene: TRBV19
abundance: .
d_gene: .
j_gene: TRBJ1-1

CDR3nt: TGTGCCAGTAATAACAGACCGGGAGAGCAGTACTTC
CDR3aa: CASNNRPGEQYF
v_gene: TRBV19
abundance: .
d_gene: .
j_gene: TRBJ2-7

CDR3nt: TGCAGTGCTAGTCCGGGGTCACCCCTCCACTTT
CDR3aa: CSASPGSPLHF
v_gene: TRBV20-1
abundance: few
d_gene: .
j_gene: TRBJ1-6

CDR3nt: TGTGCCAGCAGCTCGAACCCTACGACAAGTCCAATCCCCCTTACTGATACGCAGTATTTT
CDR3aa: CASSSNPTTSPIPLTDTQYF
v_gene: TRBV11-3
abundance: .
d_gene: .
j_gene: TRBJ2-3

CDR3nt: TGTGCCAGCAGCCACCCCAGGGACACAGATACGCAGTATTTT
CDR3aa: CASSHPRDTDTQYF
v_gene: TRBV5-4
abundance: .
d_gene: .
j_gene: TRBJ2-3

CDR3nt: TGTGCCAGCAGCCTGGACGGAAACTATGGCTACACCTTC
CDR3aa: CASSLDGNYGYTF
v_gene: TRBV12-3/TRBV12-4
abundance: .
d_gene: .
j_gene: TRBJ1-2

CDR3nt: TGTGCCAGCAGTCCCCGACAGGTGGGAAACACCATATATTTT
CDR3aa: CASSPRQVGNTIYF
v_gene: TRBV28
abundance: once
d_gene: .
j_gene: TRBJ1-3

CDR3nt: TGTGCCAGCAGCTCCAGGGGTCACGGGGAGCTGTTTTTT
CDR3aa: CASSSRGHGELFF
v_gene: TRBV11-3
abundance: .
d_gene: .
j_gene: TRBJ2-2

CDR3nt: TGTGCCAGCAGTCCAGGACTAGCGGGAGGATTCTACGAGCAGTACTTC
CDR3aa: CASSPGLAGGFYEQYF
v_gene: TRBV28
abundance: few
d_gene: TRBD2
j_gene: TRBJ2-7

CDR3nt: TGCGCCAGCAGCCCCCGGGCCGAGGTTGGCTACACCTTC
CDR3aa: CASSPRAEVGYTF
v_gene: TRBV10-1
abundance: .
d_gene: .
j_gene: TRBJ1-2

CDR3nt: TGTGCCAGCAGCCCCCGACAGGTAGGCAATCAGCCCCAGCATTTT
CDR3aa: CASSPRQVGNQPQHF
v_gene: TRBV6-2/TRBV6-3
abundance: .
d_gene: .
j_gene: TRBJ1-5

CDR3nt: TGTGCCAGCAGAAGCCGGGGGGCGATCTACGAGCAGTACTTC
CDR3aa: CASRSRGAIYEQYF
v_gene: TRBV28
abundance: .
d_gene: .
j_gene: TRBJ2-7

CDR3nt: TGCAGCGTCGCACAGGGGTCTGGAAACACCATATATTTT
CDR3aa: CSVAQGSGNTIYF
v_gene: TRBV29-1
abundance: .
d_gene: TRBD1
j_gene: TRBJ1-3